This TCR beta chain stems from a study of CD8 T cells in Susac syndrome. RNA in amounts of roughly 0.45 to 1 ug was reverse transcribed with random hexamers. The method of amplification for TCR beta CDR3 was immunoSEQ multiplex PCR, covering 54 Vbeta and 13 Jbeta. TCRdb recomputed calls from the immunoSEQ multiplex PCR reads with MiXCR, one row per CDR3 protein. Of 130,000 to 150,000 distinct CDR3 sequences listed, roughly 94% are singletons. This clonotype was counted once. Trimming pared 7 bases from V and 6 bases from J, leaving 14 bases between. Per germline, CDR1 KGHDR and CDR2 SFDVKD. CDR3 size: 14 residues. Sequencing targeted TCR beta in T cells from blood (CD8+ and CD4+).

This TCR came from a human donor in good health. V and J are TRBV24-1 and TRBJ2-2; the D gene is possibly TRBD2 (6 bases). Sequencing input: CD8+ T cells from PBMCs. CDR3: CATRETGVAGELFF. In nucleotides, the CDR3 is TGTGCCACCAGGGAGACGGGGGTGGCCGGGGAGCTGTTTTTT.